The text below deals with one T cell receptor beta chain. The antigen is not known. According to the study, genomic DNA was the template for TCR beta VDJ and CDR3 profiling. TCRdb reprocessed the reads with MiXCR, giving one entry per CDR3 protein. The sample has about 270,000 distinct CDR3 sequences, about 56% seen once. From germline, CDR1 is WNHNN and CDR2 SYGVQD (reference sequence). This CDR3 is 14 amino acids long. V was trimmed by 6 bases and J by 5 bases, leaving 17 bases between them. These data belong to a study of CD8+CD57+ T cells in acquired aplastic anemia. Study information: On average, sorted CD4+ and CD8+ cells gave about 3.1 ug of DNA. Study-wide findings and caveats: Patients and controls shared nearly 30 CD8+ CDR3 sequences, highly expressed in patients.

Source material: sorted CD4+, CD8+, or CD8+CD57+ T cells (not recorded which) from PBMCs. This receptor was obtained from a human donor with severe aplastic anemia or a healthy control (not recorded which). V gene TRBV10-1 combines with J gene TRBJ2-7; TRBD2 is a possible D gene (5 bases). CDR3 DNA sequence: TGCGCCAGCAGCCGGGGAAGCGCCTCTGACGAGCAGTACTTC. As protein: CASSRGSASDEQYF.